What follows is one T cell receptor (beta chain) and its context. Different DNA sequences within this sample yield the same CDR3. The data originate from a study of blood T cell repertoires in COVID-19. Overall study context: The United States, Italy and Spain were the sources of the acute and convalescent COVID-19 samples. Nucleic acid was either cDNA or gDNA, and it came from T cells, B-cell-depleted T cells, or PBMCs.

Using immunoSEQ multiplex PCR, the repertoire was profiled, and TCRdb retains in-frame clones only, with some absent. The data contain roughly 200,000 clones, about 85% of them singletons. V was cut by 0 bases and J by 3 bases, with 9 bases left in between. The CDR3 sequence is 14 residues long. Germline loops: CDR1 MNHEY, CDR2 SVGAGI. The rearrangement links TRBV6-5 to TRBJ2-7; possible D gene TRBD1, 6 bases. The specimen sequenced was peripheral blood. This TCR derives from a woman aged 80 or over with acute or convalescent COVID-19. The CDR3 loop reads CASSYSEDSYEQYF. The CDR3 bases are TGTGCCAGCAGTTACTCAGAGGACAGCTACGAGCAGTACTTC.